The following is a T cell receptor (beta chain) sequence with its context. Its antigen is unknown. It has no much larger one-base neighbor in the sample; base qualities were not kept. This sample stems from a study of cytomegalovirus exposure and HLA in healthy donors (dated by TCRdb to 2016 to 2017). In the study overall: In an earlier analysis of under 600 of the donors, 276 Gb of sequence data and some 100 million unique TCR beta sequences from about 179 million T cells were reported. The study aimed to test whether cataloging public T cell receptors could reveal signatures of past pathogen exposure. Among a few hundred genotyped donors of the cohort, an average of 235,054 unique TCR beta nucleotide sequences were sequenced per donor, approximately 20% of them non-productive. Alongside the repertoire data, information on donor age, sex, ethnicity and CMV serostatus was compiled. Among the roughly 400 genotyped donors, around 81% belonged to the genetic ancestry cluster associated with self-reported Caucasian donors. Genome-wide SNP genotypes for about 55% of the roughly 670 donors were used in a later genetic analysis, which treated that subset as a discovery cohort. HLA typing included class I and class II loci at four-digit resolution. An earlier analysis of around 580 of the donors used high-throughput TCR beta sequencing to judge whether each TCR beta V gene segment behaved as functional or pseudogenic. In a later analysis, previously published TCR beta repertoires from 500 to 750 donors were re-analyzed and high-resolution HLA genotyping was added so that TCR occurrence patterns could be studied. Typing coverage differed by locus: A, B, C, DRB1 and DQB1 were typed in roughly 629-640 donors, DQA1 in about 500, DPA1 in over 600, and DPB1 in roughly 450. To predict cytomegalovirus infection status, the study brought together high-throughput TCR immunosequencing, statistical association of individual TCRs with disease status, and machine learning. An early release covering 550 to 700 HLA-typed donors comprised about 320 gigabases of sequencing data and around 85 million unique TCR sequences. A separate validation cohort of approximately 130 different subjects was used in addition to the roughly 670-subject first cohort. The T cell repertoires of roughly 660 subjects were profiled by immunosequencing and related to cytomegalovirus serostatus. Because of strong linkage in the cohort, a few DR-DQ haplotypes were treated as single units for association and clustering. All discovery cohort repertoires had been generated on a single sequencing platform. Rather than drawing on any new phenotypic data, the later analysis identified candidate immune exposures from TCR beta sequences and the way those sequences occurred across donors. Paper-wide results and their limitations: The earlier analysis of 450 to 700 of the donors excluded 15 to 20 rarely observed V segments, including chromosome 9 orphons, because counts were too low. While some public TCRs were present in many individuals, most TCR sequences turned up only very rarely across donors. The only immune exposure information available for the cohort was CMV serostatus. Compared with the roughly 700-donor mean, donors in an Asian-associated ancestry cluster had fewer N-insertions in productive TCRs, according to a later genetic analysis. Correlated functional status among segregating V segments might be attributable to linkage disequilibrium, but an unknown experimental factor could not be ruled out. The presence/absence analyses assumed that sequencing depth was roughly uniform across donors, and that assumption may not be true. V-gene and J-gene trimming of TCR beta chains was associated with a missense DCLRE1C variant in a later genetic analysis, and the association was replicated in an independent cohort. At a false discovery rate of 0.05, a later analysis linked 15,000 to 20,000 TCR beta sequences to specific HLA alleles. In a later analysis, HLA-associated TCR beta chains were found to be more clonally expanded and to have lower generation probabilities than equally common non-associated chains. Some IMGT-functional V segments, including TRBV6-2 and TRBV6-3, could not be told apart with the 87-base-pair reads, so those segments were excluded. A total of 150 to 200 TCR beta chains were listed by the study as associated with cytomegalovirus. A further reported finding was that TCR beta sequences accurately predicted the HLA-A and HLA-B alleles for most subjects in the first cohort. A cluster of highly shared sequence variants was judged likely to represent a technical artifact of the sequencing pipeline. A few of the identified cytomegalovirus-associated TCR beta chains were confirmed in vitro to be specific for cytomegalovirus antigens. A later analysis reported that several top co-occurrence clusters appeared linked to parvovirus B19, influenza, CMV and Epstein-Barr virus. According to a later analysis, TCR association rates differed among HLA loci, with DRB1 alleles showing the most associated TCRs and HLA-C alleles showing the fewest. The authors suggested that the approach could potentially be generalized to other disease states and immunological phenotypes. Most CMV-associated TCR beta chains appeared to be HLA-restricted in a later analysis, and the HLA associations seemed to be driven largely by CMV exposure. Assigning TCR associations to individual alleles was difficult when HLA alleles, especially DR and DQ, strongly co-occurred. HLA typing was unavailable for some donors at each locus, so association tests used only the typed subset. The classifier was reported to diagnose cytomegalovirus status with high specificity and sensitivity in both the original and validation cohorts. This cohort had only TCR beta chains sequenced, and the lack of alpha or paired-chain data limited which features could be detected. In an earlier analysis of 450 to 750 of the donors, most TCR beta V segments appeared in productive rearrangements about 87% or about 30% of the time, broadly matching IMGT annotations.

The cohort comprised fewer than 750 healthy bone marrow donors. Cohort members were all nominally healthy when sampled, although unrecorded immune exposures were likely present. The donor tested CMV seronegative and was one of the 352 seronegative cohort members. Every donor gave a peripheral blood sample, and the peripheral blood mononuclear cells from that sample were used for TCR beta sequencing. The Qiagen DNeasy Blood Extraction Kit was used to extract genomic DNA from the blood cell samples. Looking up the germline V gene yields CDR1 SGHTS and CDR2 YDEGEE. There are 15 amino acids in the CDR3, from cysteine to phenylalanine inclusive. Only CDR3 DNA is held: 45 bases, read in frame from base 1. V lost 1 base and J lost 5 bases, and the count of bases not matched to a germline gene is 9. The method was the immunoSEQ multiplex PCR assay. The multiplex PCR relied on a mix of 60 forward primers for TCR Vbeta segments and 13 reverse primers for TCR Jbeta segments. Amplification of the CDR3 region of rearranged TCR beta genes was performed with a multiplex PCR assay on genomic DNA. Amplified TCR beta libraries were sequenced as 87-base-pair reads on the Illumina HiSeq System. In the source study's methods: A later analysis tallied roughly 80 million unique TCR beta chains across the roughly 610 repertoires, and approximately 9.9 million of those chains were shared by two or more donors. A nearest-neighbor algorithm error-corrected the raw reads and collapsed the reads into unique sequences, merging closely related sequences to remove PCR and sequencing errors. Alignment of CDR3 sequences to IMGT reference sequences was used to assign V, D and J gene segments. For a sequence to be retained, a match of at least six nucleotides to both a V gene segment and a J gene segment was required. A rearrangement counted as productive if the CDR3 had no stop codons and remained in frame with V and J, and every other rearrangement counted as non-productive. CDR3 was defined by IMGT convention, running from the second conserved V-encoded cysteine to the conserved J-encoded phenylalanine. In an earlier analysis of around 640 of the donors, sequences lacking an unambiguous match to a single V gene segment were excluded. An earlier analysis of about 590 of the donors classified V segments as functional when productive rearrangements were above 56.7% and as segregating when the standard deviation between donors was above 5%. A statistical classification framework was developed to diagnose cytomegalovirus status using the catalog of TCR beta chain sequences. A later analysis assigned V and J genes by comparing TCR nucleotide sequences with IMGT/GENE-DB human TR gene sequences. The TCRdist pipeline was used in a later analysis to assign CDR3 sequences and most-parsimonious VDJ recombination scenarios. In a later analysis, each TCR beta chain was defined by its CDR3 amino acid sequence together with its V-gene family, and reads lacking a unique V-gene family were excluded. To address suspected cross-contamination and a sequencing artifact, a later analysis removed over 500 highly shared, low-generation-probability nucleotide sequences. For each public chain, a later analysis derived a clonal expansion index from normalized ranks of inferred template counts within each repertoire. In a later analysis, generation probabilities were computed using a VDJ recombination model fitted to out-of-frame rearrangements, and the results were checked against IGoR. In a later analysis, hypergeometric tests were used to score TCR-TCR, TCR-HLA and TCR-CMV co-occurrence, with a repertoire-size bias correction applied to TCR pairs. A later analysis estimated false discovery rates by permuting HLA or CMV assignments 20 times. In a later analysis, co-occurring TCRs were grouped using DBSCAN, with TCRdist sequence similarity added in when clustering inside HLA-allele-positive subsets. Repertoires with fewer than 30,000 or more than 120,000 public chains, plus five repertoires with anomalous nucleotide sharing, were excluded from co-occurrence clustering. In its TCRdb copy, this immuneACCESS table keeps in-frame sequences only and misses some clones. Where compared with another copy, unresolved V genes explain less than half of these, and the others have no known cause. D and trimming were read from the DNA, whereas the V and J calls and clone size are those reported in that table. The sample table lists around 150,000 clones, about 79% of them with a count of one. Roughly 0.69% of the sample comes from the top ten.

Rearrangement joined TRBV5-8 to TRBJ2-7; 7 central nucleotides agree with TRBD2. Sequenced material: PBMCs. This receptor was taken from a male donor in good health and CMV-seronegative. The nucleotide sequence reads TGTGCCAGCAGCTTGAGCGTGACGGGAGGACACGAGCAGTACTTC. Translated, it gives CASSLSVTGGHEQYF.